This entry concerns a single T cell receptor (beta chain). The entry originates in a study of T-cell reconstitution after alpha-beta-depleted transplantation in children. This CDR3 comprises 13 residues. Trimming took 7 bases from V and 2 from J, leaving 15 bases between them. The germline V gene encodes CDR1 SQVTM and CDR2 ANQGSEA. Unique molecular identifiers were used to barcode this TCRbeta library. TCRdb reprocessed the PCR reads via MiXCR and lists one record per CDR3 protein. Of 250,000 to 300,000 distinct CDR3 sequences listed, 9.9% are singletons. The TCR originated in a human donor who donated a stem cell graft to a child with SCID. Here the sequenced sample was PBMCs from the stem cell graft donor, taken from the stem cell graft. This chain uses TRBV29-1 with TRBJ2-7; tentative D call: TRBD2 (5 bases). This CDR3 is CSALPSGTYEQYF. The CDR3 nucleotides are TGCAGCGCCCTACCCTCCGGGACCTACGAGCAGTACTTC.